This TCR beta chain was identified during a study of Ad26.COV2.S vaccination and SARS-CoV-2 variants (dated by TCRdb to the early 2020s). At the level of the whole study: Vaccine-arm donors were drawn from COV1001, a multicentre, randomized, double-blind, placebo-controlled phase I-IIa trial of Ad26.COV2.S in healthy adults. Ad26.COV2.S was administered intramuscularly at 5 x 10^10 or 1 x 10^11 viral particles, either as a single shot or as two shots given 56 days apart. Sequencing of the TCRbeta repertoire served to evaluate the specificity and breadth of SARS-CoV-2-reactive T cell receptors following Ad26.COV2.S vaccination. A total of 32 samples were included in the TCR-sequenced set, comprising 19 Ad26.COV2.S vaccine recipients, 5 placebo recipients and 8 SARS-CoV-2 convalescent individuals. Trial participants were randomized into five groups of five, in which low-dose or high-dose Ad26.COV2.S was given once or twice, or placebo was given on both occasions. Investigators remained blinded to trial group allocation during experiments and outcome assessment. The paper as a whole reports these results and caveats: It was noted by the authors that total T cell responses may have been underestimated by the TCR breadth and depth analyses. Vaccine and placebo recipients had similar non-spike TCR breadth, a finding consistent with the vaccine containing only spike. Higher spike-specific TCR breadth was observed in Ad26.COV2.S recipients than in placebo recipients (P = 0.0014). After vaccination, substantial breadth of spike-specific CD8+ and CD4+ T cell responses was reported. The study lacked the statistical power to compare responses across vaccine doses or regimens.

What the treatment or condition label conveys for this sample: some 19 received Ad26.COV2.S at low or high dose, single or two shots; about 5 received placebo; per-sample allocation not given. Repertoires of vaccine and placebo recipients were sequenced from samples taken on day 63 after the first injection. Between 29 July and 7 August 2020, Cohort 1b enrolled some 25 adults aged 18-55 years at one site in Boston, USA. Ad26.COV2.S was a replication-incompetent adenovirus type 26 vector expressing a prefusion-stabilized SARS-CoV-2 spike protein from the original Wuhan strain. The immunoSEQ Assay was used to sequence TCRbeta CDR3 regions. After extraction, genomic DNA underwent amplification by bias-controlled multiplex PCR, followed by high-throughput sequencing. As for the original processing: To quantify the absolute abundance of each unique TCRbeta CDR3 region, sequences were collapsed and filtered. T cell fraction was estimated by normalizing TCRbeta template counts to usable DNA, with usable DNA measured through amplification of reference genes found in all nucleated cells. Repertoire TCRs were annotated as SARS-CoV-2-specific by exact matching of V gene, CDR3 amino acid sequence and J gene to a known reactive TCR set. The reference SARS-CoV-2 TCR set was obtained from MIRA and was filtered for enrichment in COVID-19-positive ImmuneCODE repertoires, whereby public or cross-reactive TCRs were removed. Drawing on the MIRA antigens, annotated TCRs were analysed further at the level of specific ORF or position within ORF. Depth was the summed frequency of annotated unique rearrangements, while breadth was defined as annotated unique rearrangements over total unique productive rearrangements. Two-sided Wilcoxon rank-sum tests were applied when comparing TCR breadth between groups. Sourced from immuneACCESS, this table was stored by TCRdb with only in-frame sequences that have V and J called. A share of the clones is absent; for the studies checked, an unresolved V gene accounts for under half, and the remainder has no known explanation. Clonal size and the V and J genes are those of that table, whereas D and trimming came from the DNA. Recorded for this sample are approximately 250,000 clones; around 88% of them occurred a single time. Of the sample, 2.9% falls within the top ten clones.

This clone has just one count. Its target antigen remains unknown. There are no base qualities to consult, and no much larger clone falls within one base. Its CDR3 holds 14 amino acids, cysteine through valine. The DNA shown is the 42-base CDR3, in frame from base 1. This sample comprised peripheral blood, obtained in a trial of Ad26.COV2.S vaccine versus placebo. This clonotype was sampled from a person between 18 and 65 years old who received the Ad26.COV2.S COVID-19 vaccine or a placebo. The receptor chain draws on TRBV21-1 and TRBJ2-7; TRBD1 reflects the table's D call only, with no check against the DNA. TRBV21-1 is classified as a pseudogene. The CDR3 protein sequence reads: CASSNFRTGYEQYV. The bases read TGTGCCAGCAGCAATTTTCGGACAGGCTACGAGCAGTACGTC.